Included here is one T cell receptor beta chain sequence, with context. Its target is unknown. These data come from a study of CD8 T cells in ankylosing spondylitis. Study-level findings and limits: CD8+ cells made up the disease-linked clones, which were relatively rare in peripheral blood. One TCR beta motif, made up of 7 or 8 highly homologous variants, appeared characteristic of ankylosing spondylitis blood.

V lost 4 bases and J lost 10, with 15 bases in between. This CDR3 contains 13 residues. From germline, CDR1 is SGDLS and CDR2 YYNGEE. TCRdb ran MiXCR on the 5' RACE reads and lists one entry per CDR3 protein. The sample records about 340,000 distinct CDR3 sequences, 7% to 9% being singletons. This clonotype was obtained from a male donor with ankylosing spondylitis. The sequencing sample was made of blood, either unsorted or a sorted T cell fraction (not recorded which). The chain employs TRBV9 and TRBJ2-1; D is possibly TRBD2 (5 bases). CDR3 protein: CASSLGLRMEQFF. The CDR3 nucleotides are TGTGCCAGCAGCTTAGGACTTCGAATGGAGCAGTTCTTC. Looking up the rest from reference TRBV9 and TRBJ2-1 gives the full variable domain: DSGVTQTPKHLITATGQRVTLRCSPRSGDLSVYWYQQSLDQGLQFLIQYYNGEERAKGNILERFSAQQFPDLHSELNLSSLELGDSALYFCASSLGLRMEQFFGPGTRLTVL.